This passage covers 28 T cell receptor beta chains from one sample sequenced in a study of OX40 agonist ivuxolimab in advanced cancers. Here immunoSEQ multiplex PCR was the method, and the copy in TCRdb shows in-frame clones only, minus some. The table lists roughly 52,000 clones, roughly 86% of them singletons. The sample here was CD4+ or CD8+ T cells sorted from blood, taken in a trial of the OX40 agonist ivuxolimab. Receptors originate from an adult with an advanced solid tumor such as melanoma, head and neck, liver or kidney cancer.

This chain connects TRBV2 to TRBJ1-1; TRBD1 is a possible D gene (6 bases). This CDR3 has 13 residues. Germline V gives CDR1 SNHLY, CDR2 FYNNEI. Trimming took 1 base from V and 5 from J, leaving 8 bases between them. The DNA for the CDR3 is TGTGCCAGCAGTGAAGACAGGGTGACTGAAGCTTTCTTT. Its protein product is CASSEDRVTEAFF.

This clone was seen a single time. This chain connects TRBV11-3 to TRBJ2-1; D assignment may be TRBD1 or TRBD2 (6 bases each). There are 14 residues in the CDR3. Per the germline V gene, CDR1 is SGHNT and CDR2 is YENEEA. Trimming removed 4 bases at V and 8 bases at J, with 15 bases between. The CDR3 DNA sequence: TGTGCCAGCAGCTGGGGGGCAGGGTCCGATGAGCAGTTCTTC. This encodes CASSWGAGSDEQFF.

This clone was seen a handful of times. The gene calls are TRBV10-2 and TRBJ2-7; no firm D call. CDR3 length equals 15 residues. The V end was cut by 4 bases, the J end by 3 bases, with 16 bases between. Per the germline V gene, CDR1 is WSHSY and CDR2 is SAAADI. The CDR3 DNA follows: TGCGCCAGCAGTGCCAATAATGACTTGGACTACGAGCAGTACTTC. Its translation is CASSANNDLDYEQYF.

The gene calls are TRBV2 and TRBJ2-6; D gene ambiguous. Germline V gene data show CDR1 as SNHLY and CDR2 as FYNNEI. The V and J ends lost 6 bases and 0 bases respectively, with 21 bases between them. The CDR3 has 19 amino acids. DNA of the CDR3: TGTGCCAGCAGCCCCCCGGGCGCGGTCCGTCACTCTGGGGCCAACGTCCTGACTTTC. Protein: CASSPPGAVRHSGANVLTF.

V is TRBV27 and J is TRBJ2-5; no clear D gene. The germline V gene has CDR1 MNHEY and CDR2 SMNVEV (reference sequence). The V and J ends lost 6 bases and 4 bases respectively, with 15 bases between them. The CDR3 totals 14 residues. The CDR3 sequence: CASSPSQKGETQYF. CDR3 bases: TGTGCCAGCAGCCCCTCCCAAAAGGGAGAGACCCAGTACTTC.

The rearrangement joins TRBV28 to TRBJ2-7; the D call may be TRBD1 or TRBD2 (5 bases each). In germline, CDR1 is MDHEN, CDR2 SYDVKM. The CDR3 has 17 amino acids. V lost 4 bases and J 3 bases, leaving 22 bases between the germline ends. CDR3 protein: CASSSPGGTGTNYEQYF. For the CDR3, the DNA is TGTGCCAGCAGTTCCCCGGGTGGCACGGGGACCAACTACGAGCAGTACTTC. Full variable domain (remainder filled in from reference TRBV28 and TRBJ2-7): DVKVTQSSRYLVKRTGEKVFLECVQDMDHENMFWYRQDPGLGLRLIYFSYDVKMKEKGDIPEGYSVSREKKERFSLILESASTNQTSMYLCASSSPGGTGTNYEQYFGPGTRLTVT.

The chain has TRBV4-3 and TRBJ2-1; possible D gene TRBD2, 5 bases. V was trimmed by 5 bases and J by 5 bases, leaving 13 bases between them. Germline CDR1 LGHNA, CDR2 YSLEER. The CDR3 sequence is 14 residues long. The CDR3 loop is CASSVGAKHNEQFF. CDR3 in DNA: TGCGCCAGCAGCGTGGGAGCGAAACACAATGAGCAGTTCTTC.

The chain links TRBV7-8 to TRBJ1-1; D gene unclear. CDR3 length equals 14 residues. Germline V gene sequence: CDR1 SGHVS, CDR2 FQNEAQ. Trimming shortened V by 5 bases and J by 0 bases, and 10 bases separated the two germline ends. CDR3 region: CASSSQRMNTEAFF. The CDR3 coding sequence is TGTGCCAGCAGCAGTCAGCGGATGAACACTGAAGCTTTCTTT.

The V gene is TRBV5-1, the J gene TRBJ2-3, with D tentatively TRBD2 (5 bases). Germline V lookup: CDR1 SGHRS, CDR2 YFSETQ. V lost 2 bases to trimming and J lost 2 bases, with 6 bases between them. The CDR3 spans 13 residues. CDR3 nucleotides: TGCGCCAGCAGCTTAGACTACACAGATACGCAGTATTTT. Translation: CASSLDYTDTQYF.

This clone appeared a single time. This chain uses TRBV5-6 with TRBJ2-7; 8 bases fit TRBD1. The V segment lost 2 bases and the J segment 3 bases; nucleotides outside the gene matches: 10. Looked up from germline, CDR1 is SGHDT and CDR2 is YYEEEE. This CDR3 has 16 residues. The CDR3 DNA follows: TGTGCCAGCAGCTTACCAAATCGGGACAGGCGCTACGAGCAGTACTTC. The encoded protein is CASSLPNRDRRYEQYF.

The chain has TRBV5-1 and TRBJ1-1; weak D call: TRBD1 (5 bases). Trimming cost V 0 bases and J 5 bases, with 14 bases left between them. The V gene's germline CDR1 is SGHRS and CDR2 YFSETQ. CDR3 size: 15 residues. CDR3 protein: CASSLGSGGGTEAFF. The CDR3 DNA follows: TGCGCCAGCAGCTTGGGGTCCGGGGGAGGGACTGAAGCTTTCTTT.

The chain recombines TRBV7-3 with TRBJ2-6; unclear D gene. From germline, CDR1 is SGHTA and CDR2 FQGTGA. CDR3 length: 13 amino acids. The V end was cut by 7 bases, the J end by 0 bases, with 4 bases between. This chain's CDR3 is CASTASGANVLTF. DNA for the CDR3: TGTGCCAGCACGGCCTCTGGGGCCAACGTCCTGACTTTC.

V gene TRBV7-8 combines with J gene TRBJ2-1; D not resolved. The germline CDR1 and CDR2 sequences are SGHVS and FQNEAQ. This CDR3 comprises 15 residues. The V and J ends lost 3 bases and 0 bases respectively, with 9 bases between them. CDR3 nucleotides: TGTGCCAGCAGCTTCGAATGGAGCTCCTACAATGAGCAGTTCTTC. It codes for CASSFEWSSYNEQFF.

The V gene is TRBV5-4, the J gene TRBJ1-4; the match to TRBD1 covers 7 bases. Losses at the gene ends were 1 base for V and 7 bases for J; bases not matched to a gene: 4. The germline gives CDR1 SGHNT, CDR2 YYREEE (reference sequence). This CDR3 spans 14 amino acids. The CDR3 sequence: CASSLPGGGEKLFF. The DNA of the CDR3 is TGTGCCAGCAGCTTGCCAGGGGGAGGTGAAAAACTGTTTTTT.

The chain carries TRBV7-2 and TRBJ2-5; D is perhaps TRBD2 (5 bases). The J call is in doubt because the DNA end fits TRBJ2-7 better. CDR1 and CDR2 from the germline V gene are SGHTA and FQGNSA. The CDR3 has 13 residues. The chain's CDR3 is CASSPGVVYEQYF. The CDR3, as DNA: TGTGCCAGCAGCCCCGGGGTAGTCTACGAGCAGTACTTC.

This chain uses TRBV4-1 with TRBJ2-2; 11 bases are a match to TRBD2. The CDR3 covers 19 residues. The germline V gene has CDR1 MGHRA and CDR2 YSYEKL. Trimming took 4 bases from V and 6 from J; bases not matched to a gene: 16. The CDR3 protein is CASSLPRLAGSPGAGELFF. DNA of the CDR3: TGCGCCAGCAGCCTCCCTAGACTAGCGGGATCGCCAGGTGCCGGGGAGCTGTTTTTT.

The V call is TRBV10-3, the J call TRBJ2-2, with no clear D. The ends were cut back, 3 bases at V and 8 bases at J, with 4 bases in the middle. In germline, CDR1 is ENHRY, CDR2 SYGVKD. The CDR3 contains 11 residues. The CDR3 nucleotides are TGTGCCATCAGTGAATTAGGGGAGCTGTTTTTT. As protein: CAISELGELFF.

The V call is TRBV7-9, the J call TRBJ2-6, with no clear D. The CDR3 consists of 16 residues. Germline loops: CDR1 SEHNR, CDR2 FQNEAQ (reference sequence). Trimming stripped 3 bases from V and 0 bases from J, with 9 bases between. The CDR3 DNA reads TGTGCCAGCAGCTTTTCCCTCGGCTCTGGGGCCAACGTCCTGACTTTC. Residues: CASSFSLGSGANVLTF.

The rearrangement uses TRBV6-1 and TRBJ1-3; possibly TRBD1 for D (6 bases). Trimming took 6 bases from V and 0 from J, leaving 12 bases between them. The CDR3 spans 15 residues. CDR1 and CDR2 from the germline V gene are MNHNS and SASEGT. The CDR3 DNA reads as TGTGCCAGCAGACTAGGGGGATTCTCTGGAAACACCATATATTTT. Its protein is CASRLGGFSGNTIYF.

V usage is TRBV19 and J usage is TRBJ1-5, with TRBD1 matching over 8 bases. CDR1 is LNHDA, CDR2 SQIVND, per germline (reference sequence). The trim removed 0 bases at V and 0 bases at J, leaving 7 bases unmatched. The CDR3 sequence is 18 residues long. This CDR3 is CASSIDPTGEYSNQPQHF. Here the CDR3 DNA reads TGTGCCAGTAGTATAGATCCGACAGGGGAATATAGCAATCAGCCCCAGCATTTT.

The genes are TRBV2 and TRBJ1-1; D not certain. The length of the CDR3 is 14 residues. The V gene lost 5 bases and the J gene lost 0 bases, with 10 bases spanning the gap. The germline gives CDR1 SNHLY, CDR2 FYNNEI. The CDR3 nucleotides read TGTGCCAGCAGTAGAAGAGAACTGAACACTGAAGCTTTCTTT. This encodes CASSRRELNTEAFF.

CDR3 loop: CSVDVYQETQYF. Written as DNA, the CDR3 is TGCAGCGTTGACGTGTACCAAGAGACCCAGTACTTC. The V gene is TRBV29-1, the J gene TRBJ2-5; D uncertain. Trimming shortened V by 3 bases and J by 0 bases, and 5 bases separated the two germline ends. The germline V gene has CDR1 SQVTM and CDR2 ANQGSEA. The CDR3 totals 12 residues.

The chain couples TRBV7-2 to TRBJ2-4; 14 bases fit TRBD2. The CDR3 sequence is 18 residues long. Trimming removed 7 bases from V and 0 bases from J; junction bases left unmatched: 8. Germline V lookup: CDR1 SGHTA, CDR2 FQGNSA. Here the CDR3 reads CASTKTSGGGLAKNIQYF. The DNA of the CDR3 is TGTGCCAGCACCAAGACTAGCGGGGGGGGTTTAGCCAAAAACATTCAGTACTTC.

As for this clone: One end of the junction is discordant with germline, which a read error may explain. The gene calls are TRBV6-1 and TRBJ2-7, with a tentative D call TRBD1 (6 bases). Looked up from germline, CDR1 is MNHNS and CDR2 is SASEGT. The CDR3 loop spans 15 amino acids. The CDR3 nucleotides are TGTGCCAGCAGTAAAGCGCCAGGGGAATCCTACGAGCAGTACTTC. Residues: CASSKAPGESYEQYF.

CDR3 loop: CASRSDQPQHF. The DNA for the CDR3 is TGTGCCAGCAGATCAGATCAGCCCCAGCATTTT. The V gene is TRBV28, the J gene TRBJ1-5; no definite D call. This CDR3 spans 11 amino acids. Trimming pared 6 bases from V and 5 bases from J, leaving 5 bases between. The germline gives CDR1 MDHEN, CDR2 SYDVKM. Full variable domain (rest looked up from reference TRBV28 and TRBJ1-5): DVKVTQSSRYLVKRTGEKVFLECVQDMDHENMFWYRQDPGLGLRLIYFSYDVKMKEKGDIPEGYSVSREKKERFSLILESASTNQTSMYLCASRSDQPQHFGDGTRLSIL.

CDR3 residues: CASSTSTGASSYGYTF. In DNA, the CDR3 is TGCGCCAGCAGCACTTCGACAGGGGCATCTTCATATGGCTACACCTTC. The chain is built from TRBV5-1 and TRBJ1-2, with 8 bases that match TRBD1. Germline CDR1 is SGHRS and CDR2 is YFSETQ. The CDR3 consists of 16 residues. Germline trimming cut 4 bases from V and 5 bases from J; bases unmatched to any gene: 13.

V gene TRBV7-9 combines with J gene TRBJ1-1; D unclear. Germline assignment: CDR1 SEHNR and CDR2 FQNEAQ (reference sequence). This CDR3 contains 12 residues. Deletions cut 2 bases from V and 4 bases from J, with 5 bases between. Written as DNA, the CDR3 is TGTGCCAGCAGCTTATCCCCCACTGAAGCTTTCTTT. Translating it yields CASSLSPTEAFF. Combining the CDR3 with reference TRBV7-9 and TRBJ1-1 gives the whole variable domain DTGVSQNPRHKITKRGQNVTFRCDPISEHNRLYWYRQTLGQGPEFLTYFQNEAQLEKSRLLSDRFSAERPKGSFSTLEIQRTEQGDSAMYLCASSLSPTEAFFGQGTRLTVV.

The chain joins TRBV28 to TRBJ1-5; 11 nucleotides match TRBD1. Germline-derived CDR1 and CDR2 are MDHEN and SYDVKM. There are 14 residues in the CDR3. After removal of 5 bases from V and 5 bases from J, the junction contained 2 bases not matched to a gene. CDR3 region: CASSQGQGDQPQHF. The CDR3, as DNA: TGTGCCAGCAGTCAGGGACAGGGGGATCAGCCCCAGCATTTT.